This T cell receptor (beta chain) came from a study of T-cell memory formation after mild COVID-19 (TCRdb year 2021). At the level of the whole study: Most TCR sequence clusters were specific to one of the two donors. Two young, previously healthy adult volunteers, one female and one male, were included in the cohort. In a couple of donors, T-cell clones that expanded and contracted after mild COVID-19 were tracked by sequencing TCRalpha and TCRbeta repertoires over time. Beyond this particular receptor, the publication reports: Clones contracting from day 15 to 85 had balanced CD4/CD8 phenotypes, while a second wave expanding from day 15 to 37 was biased towards CD4+. Contracting CD4+ clones appeared mostly in the CM and EM memory subsets, whereas CD8+ clones were enriched in EMRA. SARS-CoV-2 specificity of the second-wave clones peaking on day 37 was not confirmed. Some responding clones were detected in pre-infection memory, suggesting pre-existing cross-reactive memory T cells joined the SARS-CoV-2 response. Only a couple of mild cases were covered by the study, and larger cohorts that include severe cases with pre-infection samples were considered necessary.

CDR1 and CDR2 are drawn from the germline V gene: SGHTA, FQGTGA. From the cysteine up to the phenylalanine, the CDR3 has a length of 15 residues. The kept DNA is CDR3 alone, 45 bases in frame from the first base. V and J are trimmed by 4 bases and 8 bases, and the gene matches miss 11 bases of the junction. Ficoll-Paque density gradient centrifugation was the method used to isolate PBMCs. This clonotype was counted between two and nine times. Which antigen it targets is not known. Per-base quality was not reported, and no clone a single base away is much larger than it. The reads were generated on an Illumina NovaSeq 6000. cDNA libraries for TCRalpha and TCRbeta were prepared by 5'RACE using constant-segment primers, with sample barcodes and unique molecular identifiers added. RNA was extracted from every sample with Trizol reagent. Amplification of the libraries took two PCR steps, and the second step added a second sample barcode plus Illumina TruSeq adapters. Sequencing of the libraries was done on an Illumina NovaSeq, producing 2 x 150 bp paired-end reads. The paper's processing steps were these. The reads were demultiplexed and collapsed into UMI-guided consensus sequences using migec v1.2.7. With mixcr v2.1.11, UMI consensuses were aligned to TRA and TRB V and J templates and assembled into clonotypes. Expanded or contracted clonotypes were those called significant by both edgeR and NoisET, with noise models trained on biological replicates. For edgeR calls, a false discovery rate-adjusted p below 0.01 and a log2 fold-change threshold of 1 were applied. As an exploratory analysis of dynamics, PCA with hierarchical clustering was applied to max-normalized trajectories of the 1000 most abundant clonotypes. The CD4 or CD8 phenotype of responding clones was assigned using the separately sequenced CD4+ and CD8+ repertoires. The raw public data were reprocessed by TCRdb itself: fastp quality trimming at Q25, MiXCR clonotype calling, in-frame beta chains only. Each entry is one CDR3 protein sequence, shown with its most common DNA and genes. TCRdb, rather than the study authors, made the V and J calls. This sample is represented by under 300,000 distinct CDR3 sequences; around 17% of them were singletons. The ten largest clones add up to around 3.7% of the sample.

This sequence uses TRBV7-3 and TRBJ2-3, and 8 junction bases match TRBD2. This receptor was obtained from a young man who had mild COVID-19 (a few samples of this study predate the infection). The sample titles of this study are shuffled in the database, so cell type and time point are left out; the donor was told from shared clones. The sequenced sample was PBMCs or a T cell subset sorted from them (not recorded which). The nucleotides are TGTGCCAGCAGCTCCCAAAGCGGGGGCACGGCTACGCAGTATTTT. Its product reads: CASSSQSGGTATQYF.